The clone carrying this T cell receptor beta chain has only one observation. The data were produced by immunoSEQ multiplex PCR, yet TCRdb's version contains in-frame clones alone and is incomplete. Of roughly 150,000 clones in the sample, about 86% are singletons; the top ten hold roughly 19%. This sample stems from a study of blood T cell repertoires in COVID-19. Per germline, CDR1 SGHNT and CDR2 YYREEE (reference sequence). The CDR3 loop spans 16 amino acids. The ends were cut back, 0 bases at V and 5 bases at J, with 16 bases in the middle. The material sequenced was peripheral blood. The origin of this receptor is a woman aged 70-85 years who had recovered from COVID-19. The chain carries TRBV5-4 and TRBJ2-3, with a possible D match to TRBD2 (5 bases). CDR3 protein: CASSLGGLTVGDTQYF. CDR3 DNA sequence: TGTGCCAGCAGCTTGGGCGGGCTAACCGTGGGAGATACGCAGTATTTT.